This is a list of T cell receptor beta chains from one sample in a study of CD8+CD57+ T cells in acquired aplastic anemia. TCRdb independently ran MiXCR on the reads; one entry per CDR3 protein. The data contain approximately 200,000 distinct CDR3 sequences, under 55% of them singletons. The specimen sequenced was sorted CD4+, CD8+, or CD8+CD57+ T cells (not recorded which) from PBMCs. These TCRs come from a human donor with aplastic anemia. Each CDR3 is given with its conserved first and last residue. The order of the fields is clone size, J gene, V gene, D gene, CDR3 DNA, CDR3 protein. The D gene is left open where the match is weak. Rows give clone size only sometimes, using once, few, many, or a class for an expanded clone.

clone size: NA; J gene: TRBJ2-1; V gene: TRBV27; D gene: TRBD2; CDR3 DNA: TGTGCCAGCAGTCTGGCCGTTAGGCTAGCGGGGAACAATGAGCAGTTCTTC; CDR3 protein: CASSLAVRLAGNNEQFF
clone size: many; J gene: TRBJ2-1; V gene: TRBV5-1; D gene: NA; CDR3 DNA: TGCGCCAGCAGCTTGGGACAGTCGAGTGAGCAGTTCTTC; CDR3 protein: CASSLGQSSEQFF
clone size: many; J gene: TRBJ1-1; V gene: TRBV2; D gene: NA; CDR3 DNA: TGTGCCAGCAGTGATCGTAGACAGAGTGACAGCACTGAAGCTTTCTTT; CDR3 protein: CASSDRRQSDSTEAFF
clone size: NA; J gene: TRBJ1-1; V gene: TRBV19; D gene: NA; CDR3 DNA: TGTGCCAGTAGTATCCAGGGAAACGAGAACACTGAAGCTTTCTTT; CDR3 protein: CASSIQGNENTEAFF
clone size: NA; J gene: TRBJ2-7; V gene: TRBV29-1; D gene: TRBD1; CDR3 DNA: TGCAGCGTTGTGTCCAGGGGGCGGACCACCTACGAGCAGTACTTC; CDR3 protein: CSVVSRGRTTYEQYF
clone size: few; J gene: TRBJ1-1; V gene: TRBV18; D gene: NA; CDR3 DNA: TGTGCCAGCTCACCATCCGGTGGTGGGGACACTGAAGCTTTCTTT; CDR3 protein: CASSPSGGGDTEAFF
clone size: NA; J gene: TRBJ1-1; V gene: TRBV28; D gene: NA; CDR3 DNA: TGTGCCAGCAGTTCGATATTTGTGAACACTGTAGCTTTCTTT; CDR3 protein: CASSSIFVNTVAFF
clone size: NA; J gene: TRBJ1-1; V gene: TRBV29-1; D gene: NA; CDR3 DNA: TGCAGCGTTGGTCAACAGACGAACACTGAAGCTTTCTTT; CDR3 protein: CSVGQQTNTEAFF
clone size: once; J gene: TRBJ2-1; V gene: TRBV2; D gene: TRBD2; CDR3 DNA: TGTGCCAGCAGTGAAGGGACTAGAAGCCGCAATGAGCAGTTCTTC; CDR3 protein: CASSEGTRSRNEQFF
clone size: many; J gene: TRBJ1-5; V gene: TRBV7-8; D gene: NA; CDR3 DNA: TGTGCCAGCAGCGCGACGAATCAGCCCCAGCATTTT; CDR3 protein: CASSATNQPQHF
clone size: many; J gene: TRBJ2-1; V gene: TRBV10-1; D gene: TRBD2; CDR3 DNA: TGCGCCAGCAGTGATCTGGCTAGCGGGGGCTACAATGAGCAGTTCTTC; CDR3 protein: CASSDLASGGYNEQFF
clone size: NA; J gene: TRBJ1-2; V gene: TRBV20-1; D gene: NA; CDR3 DNA: TGCAGTGCTAGTGACAACACTAACTATGGCTACACCTTC; CDR3 protein: CSASDNTNYGYTF
clone size: NA; J gene: TRBJ2-1; V gene: TRBV11-1; D gene: NA; CDR3 DNA: TGTGCCAGCAGCCCAGGGATCGGAGGCAATGAGCAGTTCTTC; CDR3 protein: CASSPGIGGNEQFF
clone size: NA; J gene: TRBJ2-7; V gene: TRBV10-3; D gene: TRBD1; CDR3 DNA: TGTGCCATCAGTTCTTCGGACAGGGTCTACGAGCAGTACTTC; CDR3 protein: CAISSSDRVYEQYF
clone size: NA; J gene: TRBJ1-5; V gene: TRBV6-6; D gene: NA; CDR3 DNA: TGTGCCAGCAGTTTCGTTAAAAGGGGGGATCAGCCCCAGCATTTT; CDR3 protein: CASSFVKRGDQPQHF
clone size: many; J gene: TRBJ1-1; V gene: TRBV2; D gene: NA; CDR3 DNA: TGTGCCAGCAGTCAGGGAGAAGTCTCTGAAGCTTTCTTT; CDR3 protein: CASSQGEVSEAFF
clone size: NA; J gene: TRBJ2-5; V gene: TRBV7-6; D gene: TRBD2; CDR3 DNA: TGTGCCAGCAGATTTAGCGGGGAAGAGACCCAGTACTTC; CDR3 protein: CASRFSGEETQYF
clone size: once; J gene: TRBJ1-6; V gene: TRBV19; D gene: NA; CDR3 DNA: TGTGCCAGTAGTATTGAGAATTCACCCCTCCACTTT; CDR3 protein: CASSIENSPLHF
clone size: few; J gene: TRBJ2-7; V gene: TRBV7-6; D gene: NA; CDR3 DNA: TGTGCCAGCAGCTGGGGTGGGGCCACCTACGAGCAGTACTTC; CDR3 protein: CASSWGGATYEQYF
clone size: NA; J gene: TRBJ2-7; V gene: TRBV19; D gene: NA; CDR3 DNA: TGTGCCAGTAGTATCGGCAGGGAGTTAACCTACGAGCAGTACTTC; CDR3 protein: CASSIGRELTYEQYF
clone size: NA; J gene: TRBJ2-7; V gene: TRBV25-1; D gene: NA; CDR3 DNA: TGTGCCAGCAGTGAATACCTTAGGGTAGGCGAGCAGTACTTC; CDR3 protein: CASSEYLRVGEQYF
clone size: NA; J gene: TRBJ2-7; V gene: TRBV11-2; D gene: TRBD1; CDR3 DNA: TGTGCCAGCAGCTTTCCGGGACAGGTCCCTTACGAGCAGTACTTC; CDR3 protein: CASSFPGQVPYEQYF
clone size: many; J gene: TRBJ2-5; V gene: TRBV4-1; D gene: NA; CDR3 DNA: TGCGCCAGCAGCCAACCCGTCTTCGGTGAGACCCAGTACTTC; CDR3 protein: CASSQPVFGETQYF
clone size: NA; J gene: TRBJ2-5; V gene: TRBV20-1; D gene: TRBD1; CDR3 DNA: TGCAGTGCTAGAGATCATTGGGACAGGGGGCGAGAGACCCAGTACTTC; CDR3 protein: CSARDHWDRGRETQYF
clone size: many; J gene: TRBJ1-1; V gene: TRBV15; D gene: NA; CDR3 DNA: TGTGCCACCAGCAGGGGAATCTTGAGGGCGATCACTGAAGCTTTCTTT; CDR3 protein: CATSRGILRAITEAFF
clone size: few; J gene: TRBJ1-5; V gene: TRBV6-1; D gene: NA; CDR3 DNA: TGTGCCAGCAGTGTGGCTACAGCGCCAAATCAGCCCCAGCATTTT; CDR3 protein: CASSVATAPNQPQHF
clone size: few; J gene: TRBJ2-7; V gene: TRBV20-1; D gene: TRBD1; CDR3 DNA: TGCAGTGCCGTAGGCCCGGGACAGGGGGGCGTCGAGCAGTACTTC; CDR3 protein: CSAVGPGQGGVEQYF
clone size: many; J gene: TRBJ2-3; V gene: TRBV12-3/TRBV12-4; D gene: NA; CDR3 DNA: TGTGCCAGCAGGTCGAGAACCACAGATACGCAGTATTTT; CDR3 protein: CASRSRTTDTQYF
clone size: NA; J gene: TRBJ2-1; V gene: TRBV7-9; D gene: NA; CDR3 DNA: TGTGCCAACAGCTCCTCAGGGGTACCGTGGAATGAGCAGTTCTTC; CDR3 protein: CANSSSGVPWNEQFF
clone size: few; J gene: TRBJ2-7; V gene: TRBV6-5; D gene: NA; CDR3 DNA: TGTGCCAGCAGGCCCGACAGCCTAGGGGAGCAGTACTTC; CDR3 protein: CASRPDSLGEQYF
clone size: many; J gene: TRBJ1-2; V gene: TRBV9; D gene: NA; CDR3 DNA: TGTGCCAGCAGCGTACTGCTTGGAGGTGGGGGCTACACCTTC; CDR3 protein: CASSVLLGGGGYTF
clone size: many; J gene: TRBJ2-7; V gene: TRBV20-1; D gene: TRBD2; CDR3 DNA: TGCAGTGCTAGAGATCAGCCAGCGGGGGTCCCCGAGCAGTACTTC; CDR3 protein: CSARDQPAGVPEQYF